This passage covers 8 T cell receptor beta chains from one sample sequenced in a study of technical replicates of blood from a few donors. Only in-frame clones appear in the TCRdb table, and some are missing; sequencing was by immunoSEQ multiplex PCR. The table records about 84,000 clones, just over 90% of them present only once. The sequenced material came from T cells isolated from PBMCs. All receptors derive from a human donor in good health.

DNA for the CDR3: TGTGCCAGCACCCGACTAGCGGGGGGGCCGCGGGAGACCCAGTACTTC. This gives the protein CASTRLAGGPRETQYF. V and J are TRBV6-6 and TRBJ2-5, with 14 bases fitting TRBD2. CDR1 and CDR2 (germline): MNHNY, SVGAGI (reference sequence). Germline trimming cut 7 bases from V and 5 bases from J; bases unmatched to any gene: 9. The CDR3 contains 16 residues.

The rearrangement joins TRBV27 to TRBJ2-7, with 8 bases identical to TRBD2. J was trimmed by 4 bases and V by 3 bases; bases with no gene match: 20. CDR1 is MNHEY, CDR2 SMNVEV, per germline (reference sequence). This CDR3 comprises 19 residues. The CDR3 DNA is TGTGCCAGCAGTTTCAGGGACTATTTCACAGCGGGAGTATTATACGAGCAGTACTTC. It translates to CASSFRDYFTAGVLYEQYF.

The chain couples TRBV5-1 to TRBJ1-3; TRBD1 is a possible D gene (6 bases). Looked up from germline, CDR1 is SGHRS and CDR2 is YFSETQ. Trimming removed 4 bases at V and 1 base at J, with 12 bases between. The CDR3 consists of 15 residues. The DNA for the CDR3 is TGCGCCAGCAGCCAGGGGCTTAGGTCTGGAAACACCATATATTTT. It is translated as CASSQGLRSGNTIYF. The variable domain in full, completed from reference TRBV5-1 and TRBJ1-3, reads KAGVTQTPRYLIKTRGQQVTLSCSPISGHRSVSWYQQTPGQGLQFLFEYFSETQRNKGNFPGRFSGRQFSNSRSEMNVSTLELGDSALYLCASSQGLRSGNTIYFGEGSWLTVV.

The rearrangement joins TRBV5-1 to TRBJ1-2; maybe TRBD1 (6 bases). V was cut by 4 bases and J by 6 bases, with 16 bases left in between. CDR1 is SGHRS, CDR2 YFSETQ, per germline. There are 14 residues in the CDR3. CDR3 amino acids: CASSSLGTIDGYTF. As DNA, the CDR3 is TGCGCCAGCAGCAGCTTGGGGACAATCGATGGCTACACCTTC.

This clone was picked up one time. This chain connects TRBV11-1 to TRBJ1-1; D is perhaps TRBD1 (5 bases). The V end was cut by 2 bases, the J end by 7 bases, with 8 bases between. Germline V gene lookup returns CDR1 SGHAT and CDR2 FQDESV (reference sequence). The CDR3 contains 12 residues. Here the CDR3 DNA reads TGTGCCAGCAGCTTAAGGGGTGTTGAAGCTTTCTTT. It codes for CASSLRGVEAFF.

This chain connects TRBV28 to TRBJ1-4; 7 positions match TRBD1. The CDR3 totals 15 residues. V was clipped by 3 bases and J by 5 bases; unmatched bases: 6. Germline V gene lookup returns CDR1 MDHEN and CDR2 SYDVKM. CDR3 residues: CASSFYRGGNEKLFF. CDR3 nucleotide sequence: TGTGCCAGCAGTTTCTACAGGGGTGGGAATGAAAAACTGTTTTTT.

This clone appeared a single time. The chain carries TRBV5-4 and TRBJ2-5; 10 bases line up with TRBD2. Looked up from germline, CDR1 is SGHNT and CDR2 is YYREEE (reference sequence). Trimming removed 5 bases from V and 4 bases from J; junction bases left unmatched: 14. This CDR3 is 17 amino acids long. The CDR3 protein is CASSTRSLAGGGETQYF. CDR3 in DNA: TGTGCCAGCAGTACGCGGAGTTTAGCGGGAGGAGGAGAGACCCAGTACTTC.

V is TRBV6-6 and J is TRBJ1-5, with TRBD1 matching over 8 bases. The junction had 1 base not matched to a gene; V was cut back by 0 bases and J by 3 bases. CDR3 length: 15 residues. Germline V CDR1 and CDR2: MNHNY, SVGAGI (reference sequence). Here the CDR3 reads CASSYSDRVNQPQHF. CDR3 coding DNA: TGTGCCAGCAGTTACTCGGACAGGGTCAATCAGCCCCAGCATTTT.